A selection of T cell receptor beta chains follows, all from one sample in a study of T cells in tumors after PD-1 blockade. Measured with immunoSEQ multiplex PCR; TCRdb has only the in-frame clones, and not every one. The profile covers 30,000 to 40,000 clones, with roughly 73% appearing a single time and 38% taken by the ten largest. Sequencing used PBMCs, obtained before anti-PD-1 treatment. All receptors come from a human donor with basal cell carcinoma. Both conserved end residues are part of each CDR3. The order of the fields is J gene, D gene, clone size, V gene, CDR3 DNA, CDR3 protein. The D gene is left open where the match is weak. Rows give clone size only sometimes, using once, few, many, or a class for an expanded clone.

TRBJ1-2,TRBD1,NA,TRBV5-4,TGTGCCAGCAGCTTGGGGACAGGAACAAACTATGGCTACACCTTC,CASSLGTGTNYGYTF
TRBJ1-2,TRBD1,NA,TRBV30,TGTGCCTGGTCGACAGGGTTGGCGCATGGCTACACCTTC,CAWSTGLAHGYTF
TRBJ2-2,NA,NA,TRBV7-2,TGTGCCAGCAGCTGGACTCTGGACACCGGGGAGCTGTTTTTT,CASSWTLDTGELFF
TRBJ2-1,NA,NA,TRBV7-3,TGTGCCAGCAGCTTAGGGCCCTCGGGGGGCCCCCGGGAGCAGTTCTTC,CASSLGPSGGPREQFF
TRBJ2-1,TRBD2,NA,TRBV20-1,TGCAGTGCTAGTTCGGGACTAGCAGGCAATGAGCAGTTCTTC,CSASSGLAGNEQFF
TRBJ1-2,NA,NA,TRBV19,TGTGCCAGTAGTATAGTTACGGGAAACTATGGCTACACCTTC,CASSIVTGNYGYTF
TRBJ1-2,TRBD1,NA,TRBV5-4,TGTGCCAGCAGCTTCCAGGGGGCAGATGGCTACACCTTC,CASSFQGADGYTF
TRBJ2-7,NA,NA,TRBV29-1,TGCAGCGTTGAAGAACGGTCAGGGTCCTACGAGCAGTACTTC,CSVEERSGSYEQYF
TRBJ2-4,NA,NA,TRBV27,TGTGCCAGCAGTTTAGGCGGGATCCTAGCCAAAAACATTCAGTACTTC,CASSLGGILAKNIQYF
TRBJ1-2,TRBD1,NA,TRBV3-1/TRBV3-2,TGTGCCAGCAGCCTACAGGGGGCCGGTGGCTACACCTTC,CASSLQGAGGYTF
TRBJ1-2,NA,few,TRBV19,TGTGCCAGTAGTACAGGACGGGGCTATGGCTACACCTTC,CASSTGRGYGYTF
TRBJ2-6,NA,once,TRBV19,TGTGCCAGTAGTATAAGAGGGAGCGCTGGGGCCAACGTCCTGACTTTC,CASSIRGSAGANVLTF
TRBJ1-3,NA,few,TRBV19,TGTGCCAGTAGTATTATCCAAGCCTCTGGAAACACCATATATTTT,CASSIIQASGNTIYF
TRBJ1-2,NA,few,TRBV7-9,TGTGCCAGCAGCTTAAAGGAGGGTAACTATGGCTACACCTTC,CASSLKEGNYGYTF
TRBJ2-3,NA,NA,TRBV24-1,TGTGCCACCGGCGAGGGGGGGAAATGGGATACGCAGTATTTT,CATGEGGKWDTQYF
TRBJ1-1,NA,NA,TRBV7-9,TGTGCCAGCAGCTTTGAACGGAACACTGAAGCTTTCTTT,CASSFERNTEAFF
TRBJ1-3,TRBD1,NA,TRBV6-5,TGTGCCAGCCGGACAGGGGACAGAAACACCATATATTTT,CASRTGDRNTIYF
TRBJ1-1,NA,NA,TRBV7-2,TGTGCCAGCAGCTTCTGGCAGAACACTGAAGCTTTCTTT,CASSFWQNTEAFF
TRBJ1-2,NA,NA,TRBV30,TGTGCCTGGAGTGTCGGAACTCTGAACTATGGCTACACCTTC,CAWSVGTLNYGYTF
TRBJ1-1,NA,NA,TRBV7-6,TGTGCCAGCAGCTTAAATACGGCGGGGCGGCGAACTGAAGCTTTCTTT,CASSLNTAGRRTEAFF
TRBJ2-3,NA,NA,TRBV7-3,TGTGCCAGCAGTCCAGTGGGCGGCACAGATACGCAGTATTTT,CASSPVGGTDTQYF
TRBJ2-1,TRBD2,NA,TRBV6-1,TGTGCCAGCAGTGACCAACTCCGGACTAGCGGAAACAATGAGCAGTTCTTC,CASSDQLRTSGNNEQFF
TRBJ2-7,NA,NA,TRBV28,TGTGCCAGCAGTACCGTTCAGTCAGCTTCCTACGAGCAGTACTTC,CASSTVQSASYEQYF
TRBJ2-3,NA,NA,TRBV25-1,TGTGCCAGCAGGGGGCTTGGGGGACCTAGCACAGATACGCAGTATTTT,CASRGLGGPSTDTQYF
TRBJ1-1,TRBD1,NA,TRBV7-8,TGTGCCAGCAGCTCAAATTCCGGGACAGGGAAAAGTACTGAAGCTTTCTTT,CASSSNSGTGKSTEAFF
TRBJ2-7,NA,NA,TRBV5-1,TGCGCCAGCAGCTTGGTAGTGAGCTCCTACGAGCAGTACTTC,CASSLVVSSYEQYF
TRBJ2-2,NA,NA,TRBV1,TGCACCAGCAGTCAGGGGCGGGCCGGGGAGCTGTTTTTT,CTSSQGRAGELFF
TRBJ1-2,TRBD1,NA,TRBV6-4,TGTGCCAGCAGTGGTACCGGGACAGCGGACTATGGCTACACCTTC,CASSGTGTADYGYTF
TRBJ2-3,TRBD1,medium-sized,TRBV7-2,TGTGCCAGCAGCTTAGGTATTGGACAGGGGACAGATACGCAGTATTTT,CASSLGIGQGTDTQYF
TRBJ2-3,NA,NA,TRBV24-1,TGTGCCGCCTCCACGAGGGGAGGCACAGATACGCAGTATTTT,CAASTRGGTDTQYF
TRBJ2-1,NA,NA,TRBV14,TGTGCCAGCAGCCGGGGGACACTCTTACCCTACAATGAGCAGTTCTTC,CASSRGTLLPYNEQFF
TRBJ1-4,TRBD1,NA,TRBV19,TGTGCCAGTAGTATAGCGGGACAGTCTAATGAAAAACTGTTTTTT,CASSIAGQSNEKLFF
TRBJ1-6,TRBD1,NA,TRBV6-5,TGTGCCAGCCGAGACAGGGGAAATTCACCCCTCCACTTT,CASRDRGNSPLHF
TRBJ1-2,NA,NA,TRBV6-5,TGTGCCAGCAGTTACTCGAAGGGGGGAACCTATGGCTACACCTTC,CASSYSKGGTYGYTF
TRBJ2-7,NA,NA,TRBV11-3,TGTGCCAGCGCCCCCGGGGGCCTTTTCTACGAGCAGTACTTC,CASAPGGLFYEQYF
TRBJ2-7,TRBD1,NA,TRBV25-1,TGTGCCAGCAGTGATGGGTCAGGGGGCAAGAACGAGCAGTACTTC,CASSDGSGGKNEQYF
TRBJ1-4,NA,NA,TRBV7-2,TGTGCCAGCAGCTTAGGTCCAGGGTCTAATGAAAAACTGTTTTTT,CASSLGPGSNEKLFF
TRBJ2-4,NA,NA,TRBV5-8,TGTGCCAGCACCCGACCTTGGGGCCCCAACATTCAGTACTTC,CASTRPWGPNIQYF
TRBJ1-6,TRBD1,NA,TRBV25-1,TGTGCCAGCAGTGAACAGGGGGAGGTTGTGAATTCACCCCTCCACTTT,CASSEQGEVVNSPLHF
TRBJ2-7,NA,NA,TRBV4-3,TGCGCCAGCAGCCAAGTTTGGGGGGGGGCGGCCTACGAGCAGTACTTC,CASSQVWGGAAYEQYF
TRBJ1-1,NA,NA,TRBV18,TGTGCCAGCTCACCATGGATGGAGAACACTGAAGCTTTCTTT,CASSPWMENTEAFF
TRBJ2-7,NA,NA,TRBV28,TGTGCCAGCAGTTTTAGTTGGGGACCCTACGAGCAGTACTTC,CASSFSWGPYEQYF